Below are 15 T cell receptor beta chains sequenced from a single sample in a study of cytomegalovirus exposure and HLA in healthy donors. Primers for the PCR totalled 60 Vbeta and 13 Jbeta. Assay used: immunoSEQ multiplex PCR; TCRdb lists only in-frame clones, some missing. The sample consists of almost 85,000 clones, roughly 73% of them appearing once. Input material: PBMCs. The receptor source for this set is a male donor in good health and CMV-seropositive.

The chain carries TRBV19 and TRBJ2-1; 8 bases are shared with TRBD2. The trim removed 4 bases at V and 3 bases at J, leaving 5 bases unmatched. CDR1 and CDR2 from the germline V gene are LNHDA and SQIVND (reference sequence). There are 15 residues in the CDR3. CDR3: CASSRGGRLYNEQFF. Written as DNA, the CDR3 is TGTGCCAGTAGTAGGGGCGGGAGGCTCTACAATGAGCAGTTCTTC.

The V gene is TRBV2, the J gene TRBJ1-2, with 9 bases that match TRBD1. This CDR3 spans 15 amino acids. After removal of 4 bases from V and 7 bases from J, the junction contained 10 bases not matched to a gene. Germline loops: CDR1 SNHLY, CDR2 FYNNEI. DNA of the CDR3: TGTGCCAGCAGTGTTATTCCGGGACAGGGCACTGGCTACACCTTC. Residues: CASSVIPGQGTGYTF.

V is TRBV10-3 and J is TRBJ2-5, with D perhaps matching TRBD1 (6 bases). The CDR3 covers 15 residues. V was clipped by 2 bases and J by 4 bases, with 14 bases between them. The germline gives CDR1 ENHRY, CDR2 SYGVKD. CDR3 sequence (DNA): TGTGCCATCAGTGAGGGACCAGGACAGATAGAGACCCAGTACTTC. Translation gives CAISEGPGQIETQYF.

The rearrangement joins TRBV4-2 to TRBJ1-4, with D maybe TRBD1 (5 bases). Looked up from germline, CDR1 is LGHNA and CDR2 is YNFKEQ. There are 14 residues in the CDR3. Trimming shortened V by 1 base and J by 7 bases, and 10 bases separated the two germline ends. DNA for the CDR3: TGTGCCAGCAGCCAAGGGGGGGTGGGTGAAAAACTGTTTTTT. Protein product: CASSQGGVGEKLFF.

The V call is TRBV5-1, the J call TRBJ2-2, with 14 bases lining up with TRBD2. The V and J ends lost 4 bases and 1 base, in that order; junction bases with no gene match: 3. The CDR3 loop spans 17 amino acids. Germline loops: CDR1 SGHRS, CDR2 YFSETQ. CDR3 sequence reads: CASSPGTSGRNTGELFF. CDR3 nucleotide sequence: TGCGCCAGCAGCCCAGGGACTAGCGGGAGGAACACCGGGGAGCTGTTTTTT.

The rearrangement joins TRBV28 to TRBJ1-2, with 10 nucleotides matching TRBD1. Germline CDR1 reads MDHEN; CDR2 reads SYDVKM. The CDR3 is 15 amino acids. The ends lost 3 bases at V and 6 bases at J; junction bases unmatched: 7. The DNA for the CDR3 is TGTGCCAGCAGTTTGCACCGGGACAGGGGAGATGGCTACACCTTC. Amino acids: CASSLHRDRGDGYTF.

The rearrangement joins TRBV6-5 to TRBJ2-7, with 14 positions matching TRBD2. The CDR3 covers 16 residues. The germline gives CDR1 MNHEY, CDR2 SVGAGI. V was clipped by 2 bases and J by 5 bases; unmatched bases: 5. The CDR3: CASSYRTSGRYDEQYF. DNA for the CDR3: TGTGCCAGCAGTTACAGGACTAGCGGGAGGTACGACGAGCAGTACTTC.

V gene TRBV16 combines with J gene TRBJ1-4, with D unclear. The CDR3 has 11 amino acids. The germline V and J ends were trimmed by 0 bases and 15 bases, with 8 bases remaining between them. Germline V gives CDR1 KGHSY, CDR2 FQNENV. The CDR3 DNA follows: TGTGCCAGCAGCCAATCCCAGTTGTTGTTTTTT. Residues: CASSQSQLLFF.

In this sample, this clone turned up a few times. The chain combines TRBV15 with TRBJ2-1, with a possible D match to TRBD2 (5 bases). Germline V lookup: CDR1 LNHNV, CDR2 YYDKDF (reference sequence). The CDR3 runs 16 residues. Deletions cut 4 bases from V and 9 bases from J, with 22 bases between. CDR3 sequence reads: CATSTAGSIGSGEQFF. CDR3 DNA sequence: TGTGCCACCAGCACGGCTGGGAGTATTGGGTCCGGTGAGCAGTTCTTC. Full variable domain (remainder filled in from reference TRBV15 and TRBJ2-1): DAMVIQNPRYQVTQFGKPVTLSCSQTLNHNVMYWYQQKSSQAPKLLFHYYDKDFNNEADTPDNFQSRRPNTSFCFLDIRSPGLGDTAMYLCATSTAGSIGSGEQFFGPGTRLTVL.

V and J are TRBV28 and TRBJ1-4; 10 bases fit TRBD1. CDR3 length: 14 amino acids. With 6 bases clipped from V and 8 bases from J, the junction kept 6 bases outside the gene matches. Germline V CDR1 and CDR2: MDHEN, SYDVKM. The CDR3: CASRTGGIGEKLFF. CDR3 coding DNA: TGTGCCAGCAGGACAGGGGGCATCGGAGAAAAACTGTTTTTT.

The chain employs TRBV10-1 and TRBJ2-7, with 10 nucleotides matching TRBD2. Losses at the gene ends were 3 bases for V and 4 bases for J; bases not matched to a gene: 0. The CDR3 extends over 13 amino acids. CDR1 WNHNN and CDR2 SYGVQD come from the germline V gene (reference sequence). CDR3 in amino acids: CASSEAGGYEQYF. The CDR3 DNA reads TGCGCCAGCAGTGAAGCGGGAGGGTACGAGCAGTACTTC.

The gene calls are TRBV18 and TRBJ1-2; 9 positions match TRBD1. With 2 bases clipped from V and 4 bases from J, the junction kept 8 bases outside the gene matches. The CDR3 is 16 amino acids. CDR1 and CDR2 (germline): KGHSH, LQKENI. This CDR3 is CASSPSLTGGGYGYTF. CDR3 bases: TGTGCCAGCTCACCAAGCCTTACAGGGGGCGGCTATGGCTACACCTTC.

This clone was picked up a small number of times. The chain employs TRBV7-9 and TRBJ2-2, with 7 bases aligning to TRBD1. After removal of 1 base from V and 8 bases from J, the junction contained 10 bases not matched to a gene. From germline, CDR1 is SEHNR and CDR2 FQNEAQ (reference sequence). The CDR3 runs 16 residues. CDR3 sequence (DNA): TGTGCCAGCAGCTTAGGGGGGACAGTCGGTGAAGGGGAGCTGTTTTTT. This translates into CASSLGGTVGEGELFF. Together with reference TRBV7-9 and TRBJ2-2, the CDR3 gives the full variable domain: DTGVSQNPRHKITKRGQNVTFRCDPISEHNRLYWYRQTLGQGPEFLTYFQNEAQLEKSRLLSDRFSAERPKGSFSTLEIQRTEQGDSAMYLCASSLGGTVGEGELFFGEGSRLTVL.

In nucleotides, the CDR3 is TGCGCCAGCAGCCAAGGGTTAGTGTCGGCGGGAGGGGCCTACGAGCAGTACTTC. Amino acids: CASSQGLVSAGGAYEQYF. This chain connects TRBV4-1 to TRBJ2-7, with 9 nucleotides matching TRBD2. Germline trimming cut 1 base from V and 2 bases from J; bases unmatched to any gene: 12. The CDR3 is 18 amino acids. Germline V gene data show CDR1 as MGHRA and CDR2 as YSYEKL.

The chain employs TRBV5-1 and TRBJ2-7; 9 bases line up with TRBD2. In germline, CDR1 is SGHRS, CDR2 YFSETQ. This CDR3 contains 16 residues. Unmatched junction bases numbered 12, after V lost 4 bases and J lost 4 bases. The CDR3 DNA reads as TGCGCCAGCAGCCGTACGCTAGCGGGGCCTCGGTACGAGCAGTACTTC. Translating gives CASSRTLAGPRYEQYF.